A selection of T cell receptor beta chains follows, all from one sample in a study of cytomegalovirus exposure and HLA in healthy donors. Clones were read by immunoSEQ multiplex PCR, and TCRdb kept only the in-frame ones, dropping some. The sample records over 150,000 clones, about 80% being singletons. Sequences were obtained from PBMCs. These receptors all stem from a woman aged 60 to 75 in good health and CMV-seropositive. The CDR3 runs from the conserved cysteine through the conserved F or W. Each record gives: J gene, clone size, D gene, V gene, CDR3 protein, CDR3 DNA. A D gene is named only where the DNA matches it firmly. Size tells how often a clone was seen (once, few, many) or the class of an expanded clone, and some rows leave it out.

TRBJ2-2 - TRBD2 TRBV28 CASQGGNGELFF TGTGCCAGCCAGGGAGGGAACGGGGAGCTGTTTTTT
TRBJ2-1 - TRBD1 TRBV18 CASSPTGTFYNEQFF TGTGCCAGCTCACCGACAGGGACCTTCTACAATGAGCAGTTCTTC
TRBJ1-5 - - TRBV7-2 CASSLGGTPYSNQPQHF TGTGCCAGCAGCTTAGGTGGGACACCATATAGCAATCAGCCCCAGCATTTT
TRBJ2-5 - - TRBV19 CASSGRKWETQYF TGTGCCAGTAGTGGGCGAAAGTGGGAGACCCAGTACTTC
TRBJ2-5 few - TRBV30 CAWGDNSMSTQYF TGTGCCTGGGGGGACAACTCGATGAGTACCCAGTACTTC
TRBJ2-1 - TRBD2 TRBV6-1 CASSDLAGSYNEQFF TGTGCCAGCAGTGATCTAGCGGGGTCCTACAATGAGCAGTTCTTC
TRBJ1-5 - TRBD1 TRBV29-1 CSVEAAGGSIF TGCAGCGTTGAAGCGGCAGGGGGTAGCATTTTT
TRBJ2-1 - - TRBV6-6 CASSYGSGGNNEQFF TGTGCCAGCAGTTACGGGTCTGGAGGGAACAATGAGCAGTTCTTC
TRBJ2-7 - TRBD1 TRBV10-3 CAISDSGTGVYEQYF TGTGCCATCAGTGATTCAGGGACAGGGGTCTACGAGCAGTACTTC
TRBJ2-2 - TRBD2 TRBV4-2 CASSPRVAGGELFF TGTGCCAGCAGCCCTCGGGTAGCGGGCGGGGAGCTGTTTTTT
TRBJ2-1 - TRBD2 TRBV18 CASSPWLAGGHNEQFF TGTGCCAGCTCACCGTGGCTAGCGGGAGGCCACAATGAGCAGTTCTTC
TRBJ2-5 - - TRBV5-1 CASSRRGQETQYF TGCGCCAGCAGTAGAAGGGGCCAAGAGACCCAGTACTTC
TRBJ1-2 - TRBD1 TRBV5-1 CASSFLQGALTGYTF TGCGCCAGCAGCTTTTTGCAGGGGGCGCTTACTGGCTACACCTTC
TRBJ2-3 - - TRBV6-6 CASSSQSSLLDTQYF TGTGCCAGCAGTTCCCAATCAAGCCTACTCGATACGCAGTATTTT
TRBJ1-6 - - TRBV30 CAWSGLRDSPLHF TGTGCCTGGAGTGGCCTCCGGGATTCACCCCTCCACTTT
TRBJ1-6 - - TRBV6-5 CASSYGDRRNSPLHF TGTGCCAGCAGTTACGGCGACAGGAGGAATTCACCCCTCCACTTT
TRBJ1-5 - TRBD1 TRBV28 CASSRGQANQPQHF TGTGCCAGCAGTCGTGGACAGGCGAATCAGCCCCAGCATTTT
TRBJ1-5 - TRBD1 TRBV28 CASSSRQGQGNQPQHF TGTGCCAGCAGCTCAAGACAGGGCCAGGGCAATCAGCCCCAGCATTTT
TRBJ2-7 - - TRBV5-1 CASSFWQGGSYEQYF TGCGCCAGCAGCTTTTGGCAGGGGGGATCCTACGAGCAGTACTTC
TRBJ2-2 - TRBD2 TRBV5-6 CASSLRSGGSTGELFF TGTGCCAGCAGCTTGCGGTCGGGGGGGAGCACCGGGGAGCTGTTTTTT
TRBJ1-4 once TRBD1 TRBV27 CASSGTGPYEKLFF TGTGCCAGCAGCGGGACAGGGCCGTATGAAAAACTGTTTTTT
TRBJ1-2 once - TRBV5-4 CASSVTPDYGYTF TGTGCCAGCAGCGTTACACCCGACTATGGCTACACCTTC
TRBJ1-3 - - TRBV28 CASHGTRGNTIYF TGTGCCAGCCATGGGACACGGGGAAACACCATATATTTT
TRBJ1-5 - - TRBV11-2 CASSQDRDLGQPQHF TGTGCCAGCAGCCAGGACCGGGATTTAGGTCAGCCCCAGCATTTT
TRBJ2-2 many - TRBV2 CASSKDYTGELFF TGTGCCAGCAGCAAGGACTACACCGGGGAGCTGTTTTTT
TRBJ2-7 - TRBD1 TRBV7-9 CASNVGQGLSYEQYF TGTGCCAGCAACGTTGGACAGGGGCTCTCCTACGAGCAGTACTTC
TRBJ1-1 - TRBD1 TRBV2 CASSMDRESTEAFF TGTGCCAGCAGCATGGACAGGGAGAGCACTGAAGCTTTCTTT
TRBJ2-1 few - TRBV4-2 CASSQGNKNNEQFF TGTGCCAGCAGCCAAGGCAACAAAAACAATGAGCAGTTCTTC
TRBJ2-1 - TRBD2 TRBV27 CASRGISGVARRQFF TGTGCCAGCAGAGGAATTAGCGGGGTTGCCCGGAGGCAGTTCTTC